This T cell receptor beta chain was observed in a study of T cell clusters in autoimmune cytopenias. Study-wide points: Compared with active autoimmune hepatitis patients, healthy donors showed about 2.8-fold more exclusive TRB clusters.

Points on this clonotype: The antigen remains undetermined.

One tube held mixed TRB-A and TRB-B primer pools for touch-down PCR. From its re-call of the multiplex PCR reads, TCRdb lists each CDR3 protein once, without DNA. The sample table includes 4,500 to 6,500 distinct CDR3 sequences. Germline V gene sequence: CDR1 MNHEY, CDR2 SVGEGT. The CDR3 is 13 amino acids. Approximately 36,000 genome equivalents of blood DNA were amplified for TRB. Sequencing used peripheral blood. The genes are TRBV6-2 or TRBV6-3 and TRBJ1-2; there is no DNA to check the TCRdb D call of TRBD1. The receptor comes from a human donor with an autoimmune cytopenia or autoimmune hepatitis (not recorded which). This chain's CDR3 is CASGTGANYGYTF.